This T cell receptor beta chain was obtained from a study of blood T cell repertoires in COVID-19. Background on the study: Spain, Italy and the United States supplied samples that represented acute and convalescent COVID-19.

The CDR3 spans 13 residues. V lost 3 bases and J lost 4, with 9 bases in between. CDR1 is LNHDA, CDR2 SQIVND, per germline (reference sequence). This clone was counted only a few times. At the DNA level, this CDR3 is encoded by other sequences in the same sample as well. Authors' processing steps: Scientists estimated how many nucleated cells there were by amplifying reference gene primers. Sequencing used immunoSEQ multiplex PCR; TCRdb keeps in-frame clones, though not all of them. Clonal size and the V and J genes are those of that table, whereas D and trimming came from the DNA. The profile covers 90,000 or so clones, with 70% to 90% appearing a single time and 7% to 7.5% taken by the ten largest.

The receptor was derived from a man in his sixties with acute or convalescent COVID-19. This sequence joins TRBV19 and TRBJ1-1; D is unresolved. The sequenced sample consisted of peripheral blood. The CDR3 nucleotides are TGTGCCAGTAGTATCTTGGGAGGCACTGAAGCTTTCTTT. Its translation: CASSILGGTEAFF.